This TCR beta chain was sequenced for a study of STAT5B mutations in CD4+ large granular lymphocyte leukemia. Remarks on this clone: Its target is not known.

Only in-frame clones appear in the TCRdb table, and some are missing; sequencing was by immunoSEQ multiplex PCR. The sample includes some 29,000 clones, around 85% of them seen just once. Germline V gene sequence: CDR1 SQVTM, CDR2 ANQGSEA. Trimming cost V 3 bases and J 6 bases, with 14 bases left between them. The CDR3 is 13 amino acids. The study's findings and limits: Data were not HLA-matched across samples.

The V and J genes are TRBV29-1 and TRBJ1-1; no firm D call. Material for sequencing was CD4+ T cells from blood buffy coats. The clonotype originates from a human donor in good health. CDR3 nucleotides: TGCAGCGTTGATCGTTTGGCGGCGGCTGAAGCTTTCTTT. Residues: CSVDRLAAAEAFF.